This T cell receptor beta chain was sequenced during a study of blood T cell repertoires in COVID-19. Across the whole study: Sites across the United States, Italy and Spain contributed samples from acute and convalescent COVID-19. From T cells, B-cell-depleted T cells, or PBMCs came the material, which was cDNA or gDNA.

The CDR3 length is 11 residues. The germline V and J ends were trimmed by 6 bases and 7 bases, with 7 bases remaining between them. The germline V gene encodes CDR1 MDHEN and CDR2 SYDVKM. Original analysis: Reference gene primer amplification in the assay estimated nucleated cell counts. Produced via immunoSEQ multiplex PCR; TCRdb's table is partial and in-frame only. That table gives V, J and clone size, and the DNA gave D and trimming. The table includes approximately 330,000 clones, 85% to 90% detected once. Seattle participants joined during active infection and were tracked over time. The receptor comes from a woman in her forties with COVID-19, enrolled during active disease. Sequencing was performed on peripheral blood. The V and J genes are TRBV28 and TRBJ1-5, with D possibly TRBD1 on 5 matching bases. CDR3: CASRQGQPQHF. The CDR3, as DNA: TGTGCCAGCAGGCAGGGACAGCCCCAGCATTTT.